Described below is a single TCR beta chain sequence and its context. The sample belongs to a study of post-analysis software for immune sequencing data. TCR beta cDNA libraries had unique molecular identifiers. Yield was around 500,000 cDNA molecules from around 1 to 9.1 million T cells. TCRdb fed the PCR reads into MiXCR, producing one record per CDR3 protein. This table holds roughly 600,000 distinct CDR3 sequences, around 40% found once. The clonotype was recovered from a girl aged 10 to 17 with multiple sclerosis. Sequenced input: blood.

The CDR3 DNA sequence: TGTGCCAGCAGTCGACTAGAGGGCAATGAGCAGTTCTTC. Translating gives CASSRLEGNEQFF. The J gene is TRBJ2-1, the V gene TRBV6-2 or TRBV6-3, with D possibly TRBD2 on 6 matching bases. V gave up 5 bases and J gave up 6 bases, with 11 bases separating them. Per germline, CDR1 MNHEY and CDR2 SVGEGT. The CDR3 length is 13 residues.